This entry concerns a single T cell receptor (beta chain). Its antigen is unknown. No base qualities exist here, and no much larger clone lies one base off it. The CDR3 regions of human TCRbeta chains were analyzed by immunosequencing. In the paper's pipeline: TCRs in the repertoires were matched against a reference library of SARS-CoV-2-specific TCRs that had been generated with the MIRA antigen-specificity platform. Breadth was defined as the fraction of unique TCRs that were SARS-CoV-2-associated. Depth was defined as the fraction of total T cells that were SARS-CoV-2-associated. Using the MIRA data, each spike-specific TCR was mapped to the spike region that the TCR reacts to and placed in a CD4 or CD8 class. Log10-transformed breadth and depth values were compared by one-way ANOVA with Sidak's multiple comparisons tests. TCRdb obtained this table from immuneACCESS and retained in-frame rearrangements with V and J assigned. These tables miss some clones; where compared with another copy, unresolved V genes account for less than half of the shortfall, and the remainder is unexplained. The V and J calls and clone size were taken over from that table, and D and trimming were inferred from the DNA. The sample table contains roughly 100,000 clones; only one count was recorded for 82% of them. The top ten hold 5% of the sample.

The time point label here, explained by the study, means: baseline before first vaccination. Vaccinee samples came from UK trials COV001 and COV002, including a single-blind randomized controlled phase 2/3 trial of AZD1222 (ChAdOx1 nCoV-19) in healthy adults. For TCRbeta chain sequencing, PBMC samples were collected from trial participants at day 0 and at day 28 after the second dose. The germline V gene (reference sequence) yields GTSNPN for CDR1 and SVGIG for CDR2. The CDR3 runs 13 amino acids, cysteine and phenylalanine included. Here the CDR3 DNA is all that survives: 39 bases in frame from base 1. At the junction V is shortened by 4 bases and J by 3 bases, with 10 bases in between. These data belong to a study of T cell responses to AZD1222 COVID-19 vaccine (dated by TCRdb to the early 2020s). As for the study more broadly: AZD1222 recipients whose second dose came at about 4 weeks and those whose second dose came at about 12 weeks were combined into one group, since spike-specific TCR depth and breadth did not differ between the two schedules. TCR sequencing covered over 230 trial participants: 207 given two doses of AZD1222 and 26 given two doses of MenACWY control vaccine. Enrollment into the trials was organized by age into subgroups of 18-55, 56-69 and 70-plus years, and those subgroups contained roughly 140, 27 and 60 TCR-sequenced participants, respectively.

The paper's findings and limits, for the study overall: Reportedly, close to half of the unique spike-specific TCRs recognized epitopes lying outside the regions that are mutated in the B.1.351 and B.1.1.7 variants. A significant rise in spike-specific TCR breadth and depth was observed after two AZD1222 doses relative to day 0 and relative to MenACWY recipients. In the small 56-69-year group, the increase in depth fell short of significance, most likely because of low power. Because no day 14 peak-response samples were available, repertoires were characterized only after the peak T cell response. Conclusions about previously exposed vaccinees are limited, since just 5 to 7 AZD1222 recipients were seropositive for SARS-CoV-2 at baseline. Participants were mostly white British, with more females than males. The authors suggested clonal diversity may have been underestimated. Vaccine-associated CD4 TCRs spanned the whole spike protein, with dominant responses in regions 160-218 and 743-854.

The rearranged segments are TRBV30 and TRBJ1-3; the D region possibly corresponds to TRBD1 (5 bases align). This TCR came from an adult in good health. The sample consisted of peripheral blood, taken on day 0 of AZD1222 vaccination. CDR3 loop: CAWIRDVGNTIYF. The DNA reads TGTGCCTGGATCCGGGACGTTGGAAACACCATATATTTT.